A selection of T cell receptor beta chains follows, all from one sample in a study of cytomegalovirus exposure and HLA in healthy donors. The table came from immunoSEQ multiplex PCR; TCRdb's copy has only in-frame clones and leaves some out. This table holds 95,000 to 150,000 clones, around 77% found once. The sample taken for sequencing was PBMCs. The receptors originated from a human donor in good health. Each CDR3 is given with its conserved first and last residue. D genes are given only for firm matches. Expanded clones get a size class; other rows say once, few or many, or leave the size out.

D: NA
J: TRBJ2-7
V: TRBV6-1
size: NA
CDR3: CASSEPGFSLSYEQYF
DNA: TGTGCCAGCAGTGAACCAGGGTTTTCCCTCTCCTACGAGCAGTACTTC

D: NA
J: TRBJ2-1
V: TRBV30
size: few
CDR3: CASQGGTSYNEQFF
DNA: TGTGCCTCCCAAGGAGGGACCTCCTACAATGAGCAGTTCTTC

D: TRBD2
J: TRBJ2-7
V: TRBV11-3
size: NA
CDR3: CASSSGAAGEYEQYF
DNA: TGTGCCAGCAGCTCCGGGGCGGCGGGAGAATACGAGCAGTACTTC

D: TRBD1
J: TRBJ1-1
V: TRBV10-2
size: few
CDR3: CASTEQGAPTTEAFF
DNA: TGCGCCAGCACAGAACAGGGGGCGCCGACCACTGAAGCTTTCTTT

D: NA
J: TRBJ1-1
V: TRBV10-3
size: NA
CDR3: CAISQGERTEAFF
DNA: TGTGCCATCAGCCAGGGCGAGCGAACTGAAGCTTTCTTT

D: NA
J: TRBJ1-5
V: TRBV7-2
size: NA
CDR3: CASSFQWGRIGNQPQHF
DNA: TGTGCCAGCAGCTTCCAGTGGGGCCGAATCGGCAATCAGCCCCAGCATTTT

D: TRBD2
J: TRBJ2-7
V: TRBV28
size: few
CDR3: CASSLPPTGTSGYEQYF
DNA: TGTGCCAGCAGCTTACCCCCAACCGGGACTAGCGGTTACGAGCAGTACTTC

D: TRBD2
J: TRBJ2-7
V: TRBV15
size: NA
CDR3: CATSRERAGGHYEQYF
DNA: TGTGCCACCAGCAGAGAGAGAGCGGGAGGACACTACGAGCAGTACTTC

D: NA
J: TRBJ2-2
V: TRBV4-1
size: NA
CDR3: CASSQGWGENTGELFF
DNA: TGCGCCAGCAGCCAAGGGTGGGGGGAGAACACCGGGGAGCTGTTTTTT

D: NA
J: TRBJ1-6
V: TRBV9
size: few
CDR3: CASSAGEYNSPLHF
DNA: TGTGCCAGCAGCGCCGGGGAGTATAATTCACCCCTCCACTTT

D: NA
J: TRBJ1-5
V: TRBV18
size: NA
CDR3: CASSRGLDQPQHF
DNA: TGTGCCAGCTCACGGGGGCTGGATCAGCCCCAGCATTTT

D: NA
J: TRBJ1-4
V: TRBV5-8
size: few
CDR3: CASSSRQNEKLFF
DNA: TGTGCCAGCAGCTCCAGACAGAATGAAAAACTGTTTTTT

D: NA
J: TRBJ1-3
V: TRBV30
size: NA
CDR3: CAWSSGQSSGNTIYF
DNA: TGTGCCTGGAGCTCAGGTCAGAGCTCTGGAAACACCATATATTTT

D: TRBD1
J: TRBJ1-1
V: TRBV2
size: NA
CDR3: CASEGQGAKNTEAFF
DNA: TGTGCCAGCGAGGGACAGGGGGCGAAGAACACTGAAGCTTTCTTT

D: NA
J: TRBJ2-4
V: TRBV5-6
size: once
CDR3: CASSLVQGLPVHKNIQYF
DNA: TGTGCCAGCAGCTTGGTACAGGGCCTTCCGGTACACAAAAACATTCAGTACTTC